The source of this T cell receptor (beta chain) is a study of regulatory T cells in long-lasting Graves disease (dated by TCRdb to the early 2020s). Describing the broader study: Persistent Graves' disease meant more than 5 years of antithyroid drug treatment with TSH receptor autoantibodies that stayed positive. TCR sequencing covered some 13 persistent and around 20 newly diagnosed Graves' disease patients, some 35 samples in total. The study took place in China and was registered as a clinical trial. Persistent Graves' disease patients were compared with newly diagnosed Graves' disease patients by peripheral blood TCR sequencing and RNA sequencing. Persistent Graves' disease patients in the clinical cohort had taken antithyroid drugs for about 10.3 years on average. What the research found in general, with its limitations: Sequencing and analysis were limited to the TCR beta chain. Compared with newly diagnosed patients, persistent Graves' disease patients had lower TCR Shannon entropy and fewer highly expanded clones, which suggests clonal expansion. Patients with persistent disease shared more public clonotypes (approximately 2,500) than newly diagnosed patients did (around 930). Peripheral blood alone was examined, since thyroid tissue, which constituted the primary lesion, could not be accessed. The authors acknowledged the small sample size as a limitation that may reduce accuracy. Persistent disease showed preferential use of TRBV28, TRBJ1-2 and TRBJ2-5, whereas newly diagnosed disease favored TRBV20-1 and TRBJ2-1.

The junction shows trimming of 8 bases on V and 0 bases on J, and the gene matches do not reach 10 bases of it. For CDR1 and CDR2, the germline V gene lists MNHEY and SVGAGI. The CDR3 sequence holds 15 residues, the cysteine and phenylalanine included. Only CDR3 DNA is held: 45 bases, read in frame from base 1. This specimen's time point label, per the study, means: persistent/refractory GD, antithyroid drugs over 5 years with positive TRAb. RNA was extracted from PBMCs in TRIzol for both TCR sequencing and RNA sequencing. Graves' disease was diagnosed according to American Thyroid Association guidelines. Patients for the study were recruited at an endocrinology department in Xi'an, China. Each patient gave approximately 9.7 milliliters of peripheral blood, collected in an EDTA anticoagulant tube. Ficoll Paque Plus density gradient separation was used to isolate PBMCs, and no additional T cell sorting was done. RNA quality was checked with an Agilent 2100 Bioanalyzer and agarose gel, and concentration with a NanoDrop 2000.

Library method: multiplex PCR. Sequencing relied on an Illumina HiSeq 4000. TCR beta libraries were built with iRepertoire HTBI primers and Arm-PCR amplification of CDR3 regions. Before sequencing, the PCR products underwent gel purification. From the authors' description of their analysis: Gene usage analysis of CDR3 amino acid clonotypes used the 62 TRBV and fewer than 15 TRBJ segments found across samples. Filtered high-quality paired reads were merged into contigs using COPE and FqMerger. Contigs were aligned with BLAST to IMGT TRBV, TRBD and TRBJ reference genes, and CDR3 was defined per IMGT. Clonotypes above 0.1% frequency were classified as highly expanded clones. Repertoire diversity was measured by Shannon entropy, and V-J evenness by the Gini coefficient. A clonotype found in more than one individual was treated as public. TCRdb cleaned the public reads at Q25 with fastp, built clones with MiXCR and kept in-frame beta chains. One record per CDR3 amino acid sequence lists the most common genes and DNA. TCRdb's processing, not the authors', yielded these V and J calls. Recorded for this sample are 650,000 to 700,000 distinct CDR3 sequences; about 30% of them occurred a single time. The ten largest clones represent about two fifths of the sample.

With respect to this clonotype: Its antigen is currently not known. The sample holds no much larger clone one base away, and base qualities are not on file.

The source is a female donor with Graves disease. The sample in question was peripheral blood mononuclear cells (PBMCs), obtained when the disease was refractory, from a patient treated with antithyroid drugs. The rearrangement joined TRBV6-5 to TRBJ2-7, and TRBD2 aligns with 7 junction nucleotides. The sequence in DNA is TGTGCCAGCGGCCTTAGCGGGCGGGGCTCCTACGAGCAGTACTTC. Translated, this is CASGLSGRGSYEQYF.